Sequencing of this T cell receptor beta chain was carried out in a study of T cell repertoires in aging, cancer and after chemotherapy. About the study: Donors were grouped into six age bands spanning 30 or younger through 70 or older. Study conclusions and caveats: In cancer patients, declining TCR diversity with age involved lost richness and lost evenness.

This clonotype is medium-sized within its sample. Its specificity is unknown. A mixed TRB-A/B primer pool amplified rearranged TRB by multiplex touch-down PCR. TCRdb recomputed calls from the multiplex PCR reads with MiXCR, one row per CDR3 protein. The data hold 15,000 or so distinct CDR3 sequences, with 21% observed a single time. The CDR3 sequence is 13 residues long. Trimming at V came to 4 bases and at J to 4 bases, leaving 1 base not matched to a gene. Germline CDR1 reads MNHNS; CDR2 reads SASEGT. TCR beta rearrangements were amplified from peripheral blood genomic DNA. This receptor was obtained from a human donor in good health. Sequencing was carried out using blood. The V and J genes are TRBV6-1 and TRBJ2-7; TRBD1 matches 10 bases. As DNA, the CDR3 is TGTGCCAGCAGTGCGGACAGGGGGTACGAGCAGTACTTC. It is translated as CASSADRGYEQYF.